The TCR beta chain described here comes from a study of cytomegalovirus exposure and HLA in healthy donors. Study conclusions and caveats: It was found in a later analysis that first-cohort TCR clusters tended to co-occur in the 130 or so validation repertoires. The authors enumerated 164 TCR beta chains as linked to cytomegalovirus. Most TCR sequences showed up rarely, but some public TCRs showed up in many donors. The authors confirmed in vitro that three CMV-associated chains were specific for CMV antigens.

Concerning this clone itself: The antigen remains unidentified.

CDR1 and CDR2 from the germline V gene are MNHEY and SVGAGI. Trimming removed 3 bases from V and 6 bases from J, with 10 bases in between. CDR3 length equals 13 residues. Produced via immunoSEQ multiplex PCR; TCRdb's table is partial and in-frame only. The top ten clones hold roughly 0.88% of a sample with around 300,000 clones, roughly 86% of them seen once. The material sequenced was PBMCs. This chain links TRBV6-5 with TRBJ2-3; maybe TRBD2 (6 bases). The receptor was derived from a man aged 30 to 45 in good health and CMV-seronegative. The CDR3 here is CASSYGRRDTQYF. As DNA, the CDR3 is TGTGCCAGCAGTTATGGGAGGAGGGATACGCAGTATTTT.